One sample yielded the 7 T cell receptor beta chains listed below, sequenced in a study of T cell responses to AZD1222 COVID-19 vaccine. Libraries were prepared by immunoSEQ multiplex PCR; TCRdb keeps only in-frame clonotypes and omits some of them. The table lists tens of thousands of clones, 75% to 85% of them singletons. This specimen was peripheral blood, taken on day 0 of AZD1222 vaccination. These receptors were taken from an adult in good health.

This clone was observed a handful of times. Here the CDR3 reads CASSPSGTSGGEQFF. CDR3 sequence (DNA): TGTGCCAGCAGTCCCTCCGGGACTAGCGGGGGAGAGCAGTTCTTC. This chain links TRBV2 with TRBJ2-1, with 14 nucleotides matching TRBD2. V was pared by 5 bases and J by 10 bases, with 7 bases of the junction left unmatched. CDR1 and CDR2 from the germline V gene are SNHLY and FYNNEI. The CDR3 sequence is 15 residues long.

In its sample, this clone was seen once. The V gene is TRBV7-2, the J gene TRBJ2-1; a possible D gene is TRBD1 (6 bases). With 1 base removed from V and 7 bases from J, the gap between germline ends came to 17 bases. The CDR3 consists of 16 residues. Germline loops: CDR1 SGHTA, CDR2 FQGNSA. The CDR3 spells CASSLGSGERRNEQFF. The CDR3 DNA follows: TGTGCCAGCAGCTTAGGTTCAGGGGAGCGTCGGAATGAGCAGTTCTTC.

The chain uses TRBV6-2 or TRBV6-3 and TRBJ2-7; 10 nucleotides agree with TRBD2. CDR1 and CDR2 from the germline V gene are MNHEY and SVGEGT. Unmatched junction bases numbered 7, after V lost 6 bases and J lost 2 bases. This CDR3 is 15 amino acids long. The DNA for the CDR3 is TGTGCCAGCAGATACCTTAGCGGGGGGACCTACGAGCAGTACTTC. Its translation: CASRYLSGGTYEQYF.

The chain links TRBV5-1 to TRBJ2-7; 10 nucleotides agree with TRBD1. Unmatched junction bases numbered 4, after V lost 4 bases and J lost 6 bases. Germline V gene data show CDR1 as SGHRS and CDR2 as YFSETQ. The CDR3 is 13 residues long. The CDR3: CASSPRDRGEQYF. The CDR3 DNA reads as TGCGCCAGCAGCCCCCGGGACAGGGGCGAGCAGTACTTC.

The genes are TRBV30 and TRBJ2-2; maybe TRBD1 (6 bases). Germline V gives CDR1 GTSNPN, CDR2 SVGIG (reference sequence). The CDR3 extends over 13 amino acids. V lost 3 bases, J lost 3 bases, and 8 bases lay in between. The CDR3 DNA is TGTGCCTGGAGCGGACAGCACACCGGGGAGCTGTTTTTT. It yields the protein CAWSGQHTGELFF. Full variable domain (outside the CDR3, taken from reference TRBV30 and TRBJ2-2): SQTIHQWPATLVQPVGSPLSLECTVEGTSNPNLYWYRQAAGRGLQLLFYSVGIGQISSEVPQNLSASRPQDRQFILSSKKLLLSDSGFYLCAWSGQHTGELFFGEGSRLTVL.

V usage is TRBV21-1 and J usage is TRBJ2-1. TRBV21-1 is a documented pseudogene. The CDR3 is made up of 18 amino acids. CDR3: CASSKVGFWRVSYNEQFF. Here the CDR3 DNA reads TGTGCCAGCAGCAAAGTTGGGTTCTGGCGTGTTTCCTACAATGAGCAGTTCTTC.

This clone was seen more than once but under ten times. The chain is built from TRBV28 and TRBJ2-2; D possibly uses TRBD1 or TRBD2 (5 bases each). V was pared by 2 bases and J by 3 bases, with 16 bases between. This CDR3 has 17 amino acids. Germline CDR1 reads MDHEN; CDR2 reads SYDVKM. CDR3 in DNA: TGTGCCAGCAGTTTACTGGTGGGGCAGGGAGACACCGGGGAGCTGTTTTTT. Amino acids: CASSLLVGQGDTGELFF.